A selection of T cell receptor beta chains follows, all from one sample in a study of human T cells and chemical hapten exposure. TCRdb re-called the RACE reads with MiXCR, one entry per CDR3 protein. The sample includes 30,000 to 40,000 distinct CDR3 sequences, roughly 7.2% seen only once; the top ten take over 1%. This sample comprised whole blood, obtained in connection with sensitization to the hapten diphenylcyclopropenone (DPC). Receptor source: a woman between 45 and 60 years old with alopecia areata. Some clones in this sample may be carry-over from other donors' samples. Both conserved end residues are part of each CDR3. D genes are given only for firm matches. Only some rows state a clone size, as once, few, many or a class for expanded clones.

TRBJ1-1 | NA | medium-sized | TRBV5-5 | CASSRDGPGTEAFF | TGTGCCAGCAGCCGGGACGGCCCTGGCACTGAAGCTTTCTTT
TRBJ2-1 | TRBD1 | many | TRBV23-1 | CASSQFRTGGNEQFF | TGCGCCAGCAGTCAATTCAGGACAGGGGGCAATGAGCAGTTCTTC
TRBJ2-1 | TRBD2 | many | TRBV29-1 | CSVASGRAGSLMNEQFF | TGCAGCGTGGCTAGCGGGAGGGCCGGGAGTCTTATGAATGAGCAGTTCTTC
TRBJ2-7 | NA | NA | TRBV24-1 | CATSDLRGNKEQYF | TGTGCCACCAGTGATTTGCGGGGGAACAAGGAGCAGTACTTC
TRBJ2-5 | TRBD1 | many | TRBV29-1 | CSAGTGPQETQYF | TGCAGCGCCGGGACAGGACCCCAAGAGACCCAGTACTTC
TRBJ2-6 | NA | NA | TRBV19 | CASKNPPGANVLTF | TGTGCCAGTAAAAACCCTCCCGGGGCCAACGTCCTGACTTTC
TRBJ2-7 | NA | few | TRBV7-6 | CASSSRQNVGEQYF | TGTGCCAGCAGCTCACGACAGAACGTAGGCGAGCAGTACTTC
TRBJ2-1 | NA | NA | TRBV29-1 | CSGMEEYNEQFF | TGCAGCGGGATGGAAGAGTACAATGAGCAGTTCTTC
TRBJ1-2 | TRBD1 | many | TRBV2 | CASSSDRGGYGYTF | TGTGCCAGCAGTTCGGACAGGGGTGGCTATGGCTACACCTTC
TRBJ1-5 | NA | many | TRBV5-4 | CASSNGAGIDQPQHF | TGTGCCAGCAGCAACGGAGCGGGGATCGATCAGCCCCAGCATTTT
TRBJ2-7 | NA | many | TRBV5-6 | CASSLGTKQYF | TGTGCCAGCAGCTTGGGGACTAAGCAGTACTTC
TRBJ2-5 | NA | NA | TRBV7-9 | CASSLAGRQETQYF | TGTGCCAGCAGCTTAGCGGGCAGGCAAGAGACCCAGTACTTC
TRBJ2-7 | TRBD1 | NA | TRBV27 | CASSLRTGSQRQYF | TGTGCCAGCAGTCTAAGGACAGGGTCCCAGAGGCAGTACTTC
TRBJ2-1 | TRBD2 | NA | TRBV6-2/TRBV6-3 | CASSPQPGTSGYNEQFF | TGTGCCAGCAGCCCCCAACCCGGGACTAGCGGCTACAATGAGCAGTTCTTC
TRBJ2-2 | NA | many | TRBV29-1 | CSVNGLGTGELFF | TGCAGCGTAAACGGCCTAGGAACCGGGGAGCTGTTTTTT
TRBJ2-3 | TRBD2 | many | TRBV27 | CASSVGLAGVWGTDTQYF | TGTGCCAGCAGTGTCGGACTAGCGGGAGTTTGGGGCACAGATACGCAGTATTTT
TRBJ1-1 | NA | many | TRBV20-1 | CSARDSGANTEAFF | TGCAGTGCTAGAGACTCAGGGGCTAACACTGAAGCTTTCTTT
TRBJ2-1 | NA | many | TRBV5-4 | CASSLSAGHEQFF | TGTGCCAGCAGCTTGTCGGCAGGGCATGAGCAGTTCTTC
TRBJ2-2 | TRBD1 | NA | TRBV29-1 | CSGRPTSGGTGELFF | TGCAGCGGCCGACCAACTTCAGGGGGCACCGGGGAGCTGTTTTTT